The clone carrying this TCR beta chain was seen a single time. The length of the CDR3 is 12 residues. V trimming: 5 bases; J trimming: 11 bases; junction bases outside the gene matches: 5. Germline CDR1 SGHTS, CDR2 YDEGEE. This entry comes from a study of blood T cell repertoires in COVID-19. Across the whole study: Sites across the United States, Italy and Spain contributed samples from acute and convalescent COVID-19. From T cells, B-cell-depleted T cells, or PBMCs came the material, which was cDNA or gDNA.

How the authors handled the data: Amplification of reference gene primers provided the estimated nucleated cell counts. Assay used: immunoSEQ multiplex PCR; TCRdb lists only in-frame clones, some missing. V and J calls and clone size are given by that table; D and trimming were obtained from the DNA. Here the sample spans about 380,000 clones, roughly 85% being singletons. This clonotype was sampled from a woman younger than 30 with acute or convalescent COVID-19. The chain couples TRBV5-8 to TRBJ1-4; TRBD1 aligns across 8 bases. The sequenced material came from peripheral blood. CDR3 sequence reads: CASRGQDGKLFF. CDR3 DNA sequence: TGTGCCAGCAGGGGACAGGACGGGAAACTGTTTTTT.